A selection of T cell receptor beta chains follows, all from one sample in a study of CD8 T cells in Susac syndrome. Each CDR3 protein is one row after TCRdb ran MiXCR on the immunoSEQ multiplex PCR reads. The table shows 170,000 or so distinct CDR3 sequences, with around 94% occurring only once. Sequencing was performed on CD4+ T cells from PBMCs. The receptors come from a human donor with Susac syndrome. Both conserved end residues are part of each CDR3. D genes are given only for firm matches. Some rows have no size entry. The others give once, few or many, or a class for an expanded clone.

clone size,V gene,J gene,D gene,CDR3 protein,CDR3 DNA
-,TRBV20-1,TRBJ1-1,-,CSATGDASMNTEAFF,TGCAGTGCTACCGGAGACGCAAGCATGAACACTGAAGCTTTCTTT
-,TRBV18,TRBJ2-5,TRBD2,CASSPPAGGQETQYF,TGTGCCAGCTCACCCCCAGCGGGAGGACAAGAGACCCAGTACTTC
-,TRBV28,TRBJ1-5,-,CASRRGGQPQHF,TGTGCCAGCAGGAGAGGGGGTCAGCCCCAGCATTTT
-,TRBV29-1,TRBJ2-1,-,CSVEHAGHLWEQFF,TGCAGCGTTGAACACGCGGGACACCTCTGGGAGCAGTTCTTC
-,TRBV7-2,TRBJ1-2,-,CASSLDEGYGYTF,TGTGCCAGCAGCTTAGATGAGGGGTATGGCTACACCTTC
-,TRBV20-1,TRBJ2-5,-,CSASPGVYQETQYF,TGCAGTGCTAGCCCCGGGGTGTACCAAGAGACCCAGTACTTC
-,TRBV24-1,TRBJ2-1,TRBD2,CATSDLIQSSGRVF,TGTGCCACCAGTGATTTGATCCAGTCTAGCGGAAGGGTCTTC
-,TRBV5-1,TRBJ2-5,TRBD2,CASSPYSGRSGETQYF,TGCGCCAGCAGCCCCTATAGCGGGAGGTCAGGAGAGACCCAGTACTTC
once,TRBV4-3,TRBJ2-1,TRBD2,CASSQRTGTSYNEQFF,TGCGCCAGCAGCCAGAGAACCGGGACTAGTTACAATGAGCAGTTCTTC
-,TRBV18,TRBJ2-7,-,CASSPPTGAPGGEQYF,TGTGCCAGCTCACCACCCACGGGGGCCCCCGGTGGCGAGCAGTACTTC
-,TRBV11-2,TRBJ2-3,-,CASSLDLGISTDTQYF,TGTGCCAGCAGCTTAGATCTAGGAATATCCACAGATACGCAGTATTTT
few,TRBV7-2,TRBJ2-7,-,CASSTGSSKQYF,TGTGCCAGCAGCACGGGCTCTTCAAAGCAGTACTTC
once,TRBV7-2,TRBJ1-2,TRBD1,CASSLFDRGRRGYTF,TGTGCCAGCAGCCTTTTCGACAGGGGAAGACGTGGCTACACCTTC
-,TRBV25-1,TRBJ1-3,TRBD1,CASSGDRPFSGNTIYF,TGTGCCAGCAGTGGGGACAGGCCCTTCTCTGGAAACACCATATATTTT
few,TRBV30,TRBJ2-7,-,CAWSVGVEQYF,TGTGCCTGGAGTGTGGGGGTCGAGCAGTACTTC
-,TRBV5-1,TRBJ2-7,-,CASSLAQGGTYEQYF,TGCGCCAGCAGCTTGGCGCAGGGGGGCACCTACGAGCAGTACTTC
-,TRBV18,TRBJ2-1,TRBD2,CASSPNLAGGNEQFF,TGTGCCAGCTCACCAAACCTAGCGGGAGGCAATGAGCAGTTCTTC
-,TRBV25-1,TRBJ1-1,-,CASSGGLGVAEAFF,TGTGCCAGCAGTGGGGGACTGGGAGTGGCTGAAGCTTTCTTT
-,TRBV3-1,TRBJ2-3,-,CASSPDFSSTDTQYF,TGTGCCAGCAGCCCTGACTTCTCTAGCACAGATACGCAGTATTTT
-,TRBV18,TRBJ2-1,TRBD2,CASSPRGGDNEQFF,TGTGCCAGCTCACCACGGGGAGGGGACAATGAGCAGTTCTTC
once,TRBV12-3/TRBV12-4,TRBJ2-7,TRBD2,CASSLAYGGGGYEQYF,TGTGCCAGCAGTTTAGCGTATGGTGGCGGGGGCTACGAGCAGTACTTC
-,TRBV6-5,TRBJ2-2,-,CASSPGALPGELFF,TGTGCCAGCAGTCCGGGAGCCCTTCCGGGGGAGCTGTTTTTT
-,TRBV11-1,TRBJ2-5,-,CASSRLRGTRKYEGRQETQYF,TGTGCCAGCAGCAGACTTCGGGGGACGAGAAAATACGAAGGGAGACAAGAGACCCAGTACTTC
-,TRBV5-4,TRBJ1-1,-,CASSPGTAEKNTEAFF,TGTGCCAGCAGCCCCGGGACCGCAGAGAAGAACACTGAAGCTTTCTTT
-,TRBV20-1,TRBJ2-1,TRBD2,CSARAVAGFDKQFF,TGCAGTGCTAGAGCGGTAGCGGGATTCGATAAACAGTTCTTC
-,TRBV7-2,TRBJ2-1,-,CASSPLRGGNEQFF,TGTGCCAGCAGCCCTCTCAGGGGCGGGAATGAGCAGTTCTTC
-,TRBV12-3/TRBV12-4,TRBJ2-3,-,CASSFTSADKQYF,TGTGCCAGCAGTTTTACTTCGGCGGATAAGCAGTATTTT
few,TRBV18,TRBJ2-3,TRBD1,CASSPSGQGASADTQYF,TGTGCCAGCTCACCGTCAGGACAGGGGGCGTCCGCAGATACGCAGTATTTT
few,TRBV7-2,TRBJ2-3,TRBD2,CASSLAGGRSTDTQYF,TGTGCCAGCAGCTTAGCTGGCGGGAGAAGCACAGATACGCAGTATTTT
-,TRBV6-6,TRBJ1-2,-,CASSYSRTGESYGYTF,TGTGCCAGCAGTTATTCGAGGACCGGCGAGAGCTATGGCTACACCTTC
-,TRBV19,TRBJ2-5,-,CASSIGGTRSQETQYF,TGTGCCAGTAGTATAGGCGGGACGCGGAGTCAAGAGACCCAGTACTTC
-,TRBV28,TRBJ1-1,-,CASRGPGRYTEAFF,TGTGCCAGCAGAGGTCCGGGACGGTACACTGAAGCTTTCTTT
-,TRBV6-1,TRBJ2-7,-,CASKIDSYSYEQYF,TGTGCCAGCAAAATCGACAGTTACTCCTACGAGCAGTACTTC
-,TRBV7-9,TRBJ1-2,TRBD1,CASSLAFRGSYGYTF,TGTGCCAGCAGCTTAGCTTTCAGGGGGTCCTATGGCTACACCTTC
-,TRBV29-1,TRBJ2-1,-,CSVAGQNEQFF,TGCAGCGTCGCTGGACAGAATGAGCAGTTCTTC
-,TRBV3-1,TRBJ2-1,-,CASSQDSNNEQFF,TGTGCCAGCAGCCAAGATAGTAACAATGAGCAGTTCTTC
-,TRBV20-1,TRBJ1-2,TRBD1,CSASPDRRSYGYTF,TGCAGTGCTAGCCCGGACAGGCGAAGCTATGGCTACACCTTC
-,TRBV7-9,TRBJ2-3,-,CASSPYHLDTQYF,TGTGCCAGCTCACCGTACCATTTGGATACGCAGTATTTT
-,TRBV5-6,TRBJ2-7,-,CASSLVGRPYEQYF,TGTGCCAGCAGCTTGGTGGGGCGTCCCTACGAGCAGTACTTC
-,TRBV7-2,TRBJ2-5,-,CASSPGARETQYF,TGTGCCAGCAGCCCCGGGGCGAGGGAGACCCAGTACTTC
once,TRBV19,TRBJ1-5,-,CASLGWGRGNQPQHF,TGTGCCAGCCTTGGGTGGGGGAGAGGCAATCAGCCCCAGCATTTT
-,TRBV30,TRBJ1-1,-,CAWFRDPRNTEAFF,TGTGCCTGGTTCCGGGACCCACGGAACACTGAAGCTTTCTTT
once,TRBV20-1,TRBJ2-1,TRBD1,CSASEEGQRDNEQFF,TGCAGTGCTAGTGAAGAGGGACAGAGGGACAATGAGCAGTTCTTC
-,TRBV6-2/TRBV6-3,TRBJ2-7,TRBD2,CASSSGTSGRALYF,TGTGCCAGCAGCTCCGGGACTAGCGGGAGGGCCCTGTACTTC
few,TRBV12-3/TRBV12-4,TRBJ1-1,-,CASSFTSNTEAFF,TGTGCCAGCAGTTTCACAAGCAACACTGAAGCTTTCTTT
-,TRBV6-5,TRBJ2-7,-,CASRTTGEGAYEQYF,TGTGCCAGCAGAACAACAGGGGAGGGGGCCTACGAGCAGTACTTC
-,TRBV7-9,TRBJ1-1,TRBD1,CASSPTTGGPEAFF,TGTGCCAGCAGCCCGACAACAGGGGGCCCTGAAGCTTTCTTT